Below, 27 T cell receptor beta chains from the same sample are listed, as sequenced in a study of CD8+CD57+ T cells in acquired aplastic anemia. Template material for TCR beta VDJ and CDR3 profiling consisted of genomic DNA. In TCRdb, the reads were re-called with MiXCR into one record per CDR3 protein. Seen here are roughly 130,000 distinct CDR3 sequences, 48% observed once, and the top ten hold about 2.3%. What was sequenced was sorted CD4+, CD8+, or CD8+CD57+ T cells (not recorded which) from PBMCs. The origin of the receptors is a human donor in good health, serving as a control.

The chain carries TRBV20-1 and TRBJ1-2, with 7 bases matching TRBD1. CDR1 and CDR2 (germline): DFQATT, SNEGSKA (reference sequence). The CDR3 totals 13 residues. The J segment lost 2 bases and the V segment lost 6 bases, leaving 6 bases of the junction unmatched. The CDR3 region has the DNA TGCAGTGCCCTCAGGGACAGAAACTATGGCTACACCTTC. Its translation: CSALRDRNYGYTF.

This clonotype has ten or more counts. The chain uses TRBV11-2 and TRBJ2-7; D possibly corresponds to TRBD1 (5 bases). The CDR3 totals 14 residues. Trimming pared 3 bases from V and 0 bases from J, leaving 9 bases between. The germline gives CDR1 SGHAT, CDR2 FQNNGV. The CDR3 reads CASSLTDNSYEQYF. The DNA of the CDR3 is TGTGCCAGCAGCTTGACAGATAACTCCTACGAGCAGTACTTC.

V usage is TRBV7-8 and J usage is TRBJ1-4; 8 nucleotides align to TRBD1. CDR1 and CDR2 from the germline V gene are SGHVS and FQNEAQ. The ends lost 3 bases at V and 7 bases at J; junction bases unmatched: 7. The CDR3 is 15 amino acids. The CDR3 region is CASSFRQGKSEKLFF. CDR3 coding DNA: TGTGCCAGCAGCTTCCGACAGGGGAAAAGTGAAAAACTGTTTTTT. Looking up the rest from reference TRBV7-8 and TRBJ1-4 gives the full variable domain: GAGVSQSPRYKVAKRGQDVALRCDPISGHVSLFWYQQALGQGPEFLTYFQNEAQLDKSGLPSDRFFAERPEGSVSTLKIQRTQQEDSAVYLCASSFRQGKSEKLFFGSGTQLSVL.

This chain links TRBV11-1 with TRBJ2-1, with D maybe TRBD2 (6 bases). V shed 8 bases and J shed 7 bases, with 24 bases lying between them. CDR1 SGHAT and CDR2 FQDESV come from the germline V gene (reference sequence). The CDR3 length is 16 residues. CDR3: CASSLQGERAGNEQFF. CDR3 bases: TGTGCCAGCTCGTTACAAGGGGAGCGGGCGGGGAATGAGCAGTTCTTC.

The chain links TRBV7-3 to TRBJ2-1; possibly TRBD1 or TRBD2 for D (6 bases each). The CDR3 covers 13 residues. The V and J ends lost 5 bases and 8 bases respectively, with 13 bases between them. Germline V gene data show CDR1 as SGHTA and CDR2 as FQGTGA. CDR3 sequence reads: CASSPGGRDEQFF. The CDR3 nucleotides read TGTGCCAGCAGCCCCGGGGGCCGGGATGAGCAGTTCTTC.

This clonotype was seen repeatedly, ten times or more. The CDR3 DNA sequence: TGTGCCAGCAGCGTAGGGGGACAGGGCGCCTACGAGCAGTACTTC. Translating it yields CASSVGGQGAYEQYF. V is TRBV9 and J is TRBJ2-7, with 9 bases fitting TRBD1. The ends lost 0 bases at V and 2 bases at J; junction bases unmatched: 3. The CDR3 spans 15 residues. Germline V gives CDR1 SGDLS, CDR2 YYNGEE.

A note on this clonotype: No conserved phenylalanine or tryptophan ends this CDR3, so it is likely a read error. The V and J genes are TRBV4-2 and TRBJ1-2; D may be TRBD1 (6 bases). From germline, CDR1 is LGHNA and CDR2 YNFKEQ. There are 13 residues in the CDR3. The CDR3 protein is CASSQGQGNGYTS. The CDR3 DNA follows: TGTGCCAGCAGCCAAGGGCAGGGGAATGGTTACACCTCC.

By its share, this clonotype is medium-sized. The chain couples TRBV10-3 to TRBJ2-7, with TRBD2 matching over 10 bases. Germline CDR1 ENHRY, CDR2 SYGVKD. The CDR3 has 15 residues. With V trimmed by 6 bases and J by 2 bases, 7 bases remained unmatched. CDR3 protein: CAIRPTSGIAYEQYF. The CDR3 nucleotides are TGTGCCATCAGGCCCACTAGCGGGATAGCCTACGAGCAGTACTTC.

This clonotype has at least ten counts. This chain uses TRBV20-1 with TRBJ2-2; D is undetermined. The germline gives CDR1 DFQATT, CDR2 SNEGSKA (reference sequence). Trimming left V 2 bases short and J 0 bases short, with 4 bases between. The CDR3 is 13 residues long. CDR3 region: CSARSPNTGELFF. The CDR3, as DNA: TGCAGTGCTAGATCACCGAACACCGGGGAGCTGTTTTTT.

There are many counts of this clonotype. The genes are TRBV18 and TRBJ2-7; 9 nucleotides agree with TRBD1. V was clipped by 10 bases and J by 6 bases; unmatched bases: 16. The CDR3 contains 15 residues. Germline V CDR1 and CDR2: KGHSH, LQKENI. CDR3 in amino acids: CATSVQGQGLVEQYF. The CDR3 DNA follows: TGTGCCACAAGTGTTCAGGGACAGGGCTTGGTCGAGCAGTACTTC.

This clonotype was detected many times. The DNA of the CDR3 is TGCGCCACCGGGGAGGACGGGGGGCCAGATGAGACCCAGTACTTC. Protein: CATGEDGGPDETQYF. The rearrangement joins TRBV5-1 to TRBJ2-5, with D possibly TRBD2 on 7 matching bases. The CDR3 sequence is 15 residues long. CDR1 SGHRS and CDR2 YFSETQ come from the germline V gene. V dropped 9 bases and J dropped 5 bases, with 23 bases sitting between them. The full variable domain, completed using reference TRBV5-1 and TRBJ2-5, is KAGVTQTPRYLIKTRGQQVTLSCSPISGHRSVSWYQQTPGQGLQFLFEYFSETQRNKGNFPGRFSGRQFSNSRSEMNVSTLELGDSALYLCATGEDGGPDETQYFGPGTRLLVL.

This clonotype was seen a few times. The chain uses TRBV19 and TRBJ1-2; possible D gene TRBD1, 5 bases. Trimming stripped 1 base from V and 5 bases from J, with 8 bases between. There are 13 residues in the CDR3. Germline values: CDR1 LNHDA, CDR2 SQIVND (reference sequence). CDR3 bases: TGTGCCAGTAGTATAGGGACATCGTATGGCTACACCTTC. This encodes CASSIGTSYGYTF.

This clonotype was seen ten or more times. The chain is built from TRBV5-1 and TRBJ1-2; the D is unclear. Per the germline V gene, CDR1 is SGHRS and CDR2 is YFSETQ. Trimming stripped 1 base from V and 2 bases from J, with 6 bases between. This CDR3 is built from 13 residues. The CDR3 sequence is CASSLWQNYGYTF. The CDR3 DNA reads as TGCGCCAGCAGCTTGTGGCAGAACTATGGCTACACCTTC.

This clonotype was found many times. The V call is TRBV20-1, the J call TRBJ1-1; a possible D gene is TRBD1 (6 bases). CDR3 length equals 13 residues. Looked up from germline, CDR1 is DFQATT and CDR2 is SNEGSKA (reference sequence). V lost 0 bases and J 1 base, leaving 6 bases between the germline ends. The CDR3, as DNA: TGCAGTGCTAGAGACAGGGGGAACACTGAAGCTTTCTTT. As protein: CSARDRGNTEAFF.

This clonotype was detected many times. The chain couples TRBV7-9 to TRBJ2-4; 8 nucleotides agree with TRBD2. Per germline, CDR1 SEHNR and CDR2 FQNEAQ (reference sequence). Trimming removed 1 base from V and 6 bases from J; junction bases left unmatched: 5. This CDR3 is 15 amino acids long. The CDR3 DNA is TGTGCCAGCAGCTTAGGATCCAGCGGGGGAAACATTCAGTACTTC. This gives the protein CASSLGSSGGNIQYF.

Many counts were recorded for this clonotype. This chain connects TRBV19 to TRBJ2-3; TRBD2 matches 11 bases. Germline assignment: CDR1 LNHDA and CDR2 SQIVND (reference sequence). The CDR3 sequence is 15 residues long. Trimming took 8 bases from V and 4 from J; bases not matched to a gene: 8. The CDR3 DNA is TGTGCCAGTCAGAATAGCGGGGGGGCCCCAGATACGCAGTATTTT. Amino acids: CASQNSGGAPDTQYF.

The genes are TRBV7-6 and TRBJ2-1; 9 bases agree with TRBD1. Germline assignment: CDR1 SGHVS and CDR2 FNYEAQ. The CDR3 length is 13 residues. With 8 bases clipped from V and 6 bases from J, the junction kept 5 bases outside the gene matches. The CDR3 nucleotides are TGTGCCAGCGCACAGGGGGCTTTCAATGAGCAGTTCTTC. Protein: CASAQGAFNEQFF.

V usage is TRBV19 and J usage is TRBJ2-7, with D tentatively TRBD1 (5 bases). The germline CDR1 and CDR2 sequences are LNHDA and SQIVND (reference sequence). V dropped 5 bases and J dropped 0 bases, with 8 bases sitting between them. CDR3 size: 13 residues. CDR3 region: CASSPTASYEQYF. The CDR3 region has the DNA TGTGCCAGTAGTCCGACAGCCTCCTACGAGCAGTACTTC.

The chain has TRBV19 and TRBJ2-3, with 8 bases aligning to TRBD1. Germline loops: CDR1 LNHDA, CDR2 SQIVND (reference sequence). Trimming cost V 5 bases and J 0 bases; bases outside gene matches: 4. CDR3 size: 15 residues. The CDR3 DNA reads TGTGCCAGTAGTGGACAGGGTCATAGCACAGATACGCAGTATTTT. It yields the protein CASSGQGHSTDTQYF.

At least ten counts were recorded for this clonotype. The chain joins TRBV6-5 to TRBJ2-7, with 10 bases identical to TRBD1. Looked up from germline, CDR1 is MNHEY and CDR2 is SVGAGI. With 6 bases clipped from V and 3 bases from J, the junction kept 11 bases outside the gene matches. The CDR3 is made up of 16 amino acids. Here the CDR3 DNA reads TGTGCCAGCAGCTTAGGGGGGACAGGGGTTTTCTACGAGCAGTACTTC. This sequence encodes CASSLGGTGVFYEQYF.

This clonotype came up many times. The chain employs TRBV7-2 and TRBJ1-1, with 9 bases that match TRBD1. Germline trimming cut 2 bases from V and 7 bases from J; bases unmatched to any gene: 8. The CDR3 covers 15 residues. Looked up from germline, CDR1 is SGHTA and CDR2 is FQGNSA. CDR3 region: CASSLPGQGDHEAFF. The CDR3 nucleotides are TGTGCCAGCAGCTTACCGGGACAGGGAGACCATGAAGCTTTCTTT.

CDR3 protein: CATSPGLPRTDTQYF. In nucleotides, the CDR3 is TGTGCCACCTCGCCAGGGCTTCCACGCACAGATACGCAGTATTTT. The V and J genes are TRBV19 and TRBJ2-3; D possibly corresponds to TRBD1 (5 bases). This CDR3 spans 15 amino acids. Trimming removed 10 bases from V and 1 base from J, with 18 bases in between. The V gene's germline CDR1 is LNHDA and CDR2 SQIVND (reference sequence).

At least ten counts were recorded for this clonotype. The CDR3 region has the DNA TGTGCCAGCAGCCCCCAGAACACCGGGGAGCTGTTTTTT. It is translated as CASSPQNTGELFF. V and J are TRBV7-9 and TRBJ2-2; the D is unclear. The CDR3 sequence is 13 residues long. Trimming pared 5 bases from V and 1 base from J, leaving 5 bases between. CDR1 is SEHNR, CDR2 FQNEAQ, per germline (reference sequence).

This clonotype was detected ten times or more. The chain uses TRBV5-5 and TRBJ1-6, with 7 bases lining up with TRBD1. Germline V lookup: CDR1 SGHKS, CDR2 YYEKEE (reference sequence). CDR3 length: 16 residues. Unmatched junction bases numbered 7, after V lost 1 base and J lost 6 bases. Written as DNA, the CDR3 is TGTGCCAGCAGCTTGATGGGGGACAGCCTTAATTCACCCCTCCACTTT. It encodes CASSLMGDSLNSPLHF.

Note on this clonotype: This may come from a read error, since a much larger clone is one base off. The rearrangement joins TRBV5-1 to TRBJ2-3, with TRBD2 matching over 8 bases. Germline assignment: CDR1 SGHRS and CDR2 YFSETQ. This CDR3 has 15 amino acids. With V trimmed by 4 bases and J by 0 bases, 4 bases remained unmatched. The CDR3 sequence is CASSLTSGSTDTQYF. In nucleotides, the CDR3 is TGCGCCAGCAGCCTTACTAGCGGAAGCACAGATACGCAGTATTTT.

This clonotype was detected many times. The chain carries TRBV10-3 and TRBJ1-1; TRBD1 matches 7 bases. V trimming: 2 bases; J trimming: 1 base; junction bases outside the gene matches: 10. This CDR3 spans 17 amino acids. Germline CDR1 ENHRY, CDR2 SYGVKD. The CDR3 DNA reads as TGTGCCATCAGTGAGCACCAGGGTTGGGACAGGAACACTGAAGCTTTCTTT. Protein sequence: CAISEHQGWDRNTEAFF.

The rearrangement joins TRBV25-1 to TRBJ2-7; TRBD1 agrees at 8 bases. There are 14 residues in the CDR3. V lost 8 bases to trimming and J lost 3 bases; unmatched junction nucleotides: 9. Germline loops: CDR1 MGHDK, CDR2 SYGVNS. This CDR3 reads CASVSGTGFYEQYF. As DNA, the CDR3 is TGTGCCAGCGTTTCCGGGACAGGATTCTACGAGCAGTACTTC.